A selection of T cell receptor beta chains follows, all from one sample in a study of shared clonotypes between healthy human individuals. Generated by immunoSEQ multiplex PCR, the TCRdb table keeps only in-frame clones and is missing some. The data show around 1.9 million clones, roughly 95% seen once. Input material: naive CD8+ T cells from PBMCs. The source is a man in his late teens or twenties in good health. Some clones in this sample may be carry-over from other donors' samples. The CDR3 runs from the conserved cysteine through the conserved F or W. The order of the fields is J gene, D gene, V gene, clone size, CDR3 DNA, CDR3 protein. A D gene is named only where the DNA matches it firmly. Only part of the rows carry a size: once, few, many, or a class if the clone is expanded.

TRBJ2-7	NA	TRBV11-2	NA	TGTGCCAGCAGCTCGCCGGGCTTCTACTACGAGCAGTACTTC	CASSSPGFYYEQYF
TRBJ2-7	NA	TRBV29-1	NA	TGCAGCGTTGTAACAGGGCAGAGGCCCTACGAGCAGTACTTC	CSVVTGQRPYEQYF
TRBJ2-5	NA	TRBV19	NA	TGTGCCAGTAGTCCCAGGGTTCGGGGGCAAGAGACCCAGTACTTC	CASSPRVRGQETQYF
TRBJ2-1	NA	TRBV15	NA	TGTGCCACCAGCATAACCACAGGAAACGCTGAGCAGTTCTTC	CATSITTGNAEQFF
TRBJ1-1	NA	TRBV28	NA	TGTGCCAGCAGTTTATGGATGGAAGGTGACAACACTGAAGCTTTCTTT	CASSLWMEGDNTEAFF
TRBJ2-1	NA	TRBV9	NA	TGTGCCAGCAGCCCACGATACAATGAGCAGTTCTTC	CASSPRYNEQFF
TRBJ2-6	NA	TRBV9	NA	TGTGCCAGCAGCGACCTACAGGAACCTGGGGCCAACGTCCTGACTTTC	CASSDLQEPGANVLTF
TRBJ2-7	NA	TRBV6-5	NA	TGTGCCAGCACCCGATCCGGGGTCTCCTACGAGCAGTACTTC	CASTRSGVSYEQYF
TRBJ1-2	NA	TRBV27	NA	TGTGCCAGCAGTTTCAACAGGAAGGATGGCTACACCTTC	CASSFNRKDGYTF
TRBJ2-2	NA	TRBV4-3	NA	TGCGCCAGCAGCCAAGATCAGGGGGGCACCGGGGAGCTGTTTTTT	CASSQDQGGTGELFF
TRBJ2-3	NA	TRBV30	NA	TGTGCCTGGACCGAAATCACAGATACGCAGTATTTT	CAWTEITDTQYF
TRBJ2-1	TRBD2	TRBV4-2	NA	TGTGCCAGCAGCCAGGAACGACTAGCCATTTACAATGAGCAGTTCTTC	CASSQERLAIYNEQFF
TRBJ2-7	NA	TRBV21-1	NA	TGTGCCAGCAGCAAAAGGGGGCAGGTACGTGGGCAGTACTTC	CASSKRGQVRGQYF
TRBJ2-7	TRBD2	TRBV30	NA	TGTGCCTCGAGGACTAGCGGGCTCGACGAGCAGTACTTC	CASRTSGLDEQYF
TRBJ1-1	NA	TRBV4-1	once	TGCGCCAGCAGCCAAGATGCAGTCACCTTGAACACTGAAGCTTTCTTT	CASSQDAVTLNTEAFF
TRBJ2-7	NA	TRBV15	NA	TGTGCCACCAGGGTGGATAACACTTACGAGCAGTACTTC	CATRVDNTYEQYF
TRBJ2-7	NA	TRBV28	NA	TGTGCCAGCAGTTTCCTGACTACCCCCTACGAGCAGTACTTC	CASSFLTTPYEQYF
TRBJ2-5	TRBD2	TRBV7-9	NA	TGTGCCAGCAGCCCAACGGGACTAGCGGGAGGACCAGAGACCCAGTACTTC	CASSPTGLAGGPETQYF
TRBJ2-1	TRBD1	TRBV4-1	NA	TGCGCCAGCAGCCGCAACGGGAAGGGGGCATACAATGAGCAGTTCTTC	CASSRNGKGAYNEQFF
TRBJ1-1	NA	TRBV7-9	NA	TGTGCCAGCAGCTTAGTTATCGGCAGGAACACTGAAGCTTTCTTT	CASSLVIGRNTEAFF
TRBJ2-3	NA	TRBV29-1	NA	TGCAGCGCCCCCTTGGATACGCAGTATTTT	CSAPLDTQYF
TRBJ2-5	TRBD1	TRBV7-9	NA	TGTGCCAGCAGCATACCGGACAGGGTTGATACCCAGTACTTC	CASSIPDRVDTQYF
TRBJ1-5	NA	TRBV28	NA	TGTGCCAGTACAGGAATTTATAGCAATCAGCCCCAGCATTTT	CASTGIYSNQPQHF
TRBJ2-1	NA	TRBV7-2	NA	TGTGCCAGCAGCCCAGGCAGGGATTACTACAATGAGCAGTTCTTC	CASSPGRDYYNEQFF